This T cell receptor beta chain was documented in a study of shared clonotypes between healthy human individuals. Across the study: Per-donor plates numbered three CD4 naive, three CD4 memory, two CD8 naive and one CD8 memory.

Study-level findings and limits: Limitation of the genetic and exposure-history diversity represented came from the few donors.

Profiling relied on immunoSEQ multiplex PCR, and the TCRdb table lists in-frame clones only, not all of them. Of approximately 2,000,000 clones listed, 80% to 95% are singletons. As concerns this clone: Its antigen is as yet unknown.

Researchers partitioned CD4+ cells into CD45RA+ naive and CD45RA-negative memory subsets. CDR1 is SGHRS, CDR2 YFSETQ, per germline. V shed 0 bases and J 5 bases; nucleotides not matched to a gene: 6. The CDR3 consists of 16 residues. Material for sequencing was naive CD4+ T cells from PBMCs. Described subset: CD45RA+ positively selected. V is TRBV5-1 and J is TRBJ2-5, with 11 bases fitting TRBD2. The sequence derives from a man between 18 and 29 years old in good health. Some clones in this sample may be carry-over from other donors' samples. The CDR3 region is CASSLASSGRTETQYF. The CDR3 region has the DNA TGCGCCAGCAGCTTGGCGTCTAGCGGGAGGACGGAGACCCAGTACTTC.